Detailed here is one TCR beta chain. What it recognizes is unknown. Naive CD8 isolation took CD45RO-negative cells positively selected for CCR7 and excluded terminally differentiated effector memory CD45RA+ cells. Genomic DNA of every subset was divided equally among multiple immunoSEQ plates. The repertoire was sequenced with immunoSEQ multiplex PCR; TCRdb's copy has only in-frame clones and lacks some. The sample carries 560,000 or so clones, approximately 96% recorded once. This sample was included in a study of shared clonotypes between healthy human individuals. Findings of the study overall: Rarefaction exposed incomplete sorted-subset sequencing despite large depth. The expectation was that sequencing depth would affect clonotype sharing among donors. A handful of donors shared about 4.5% of their naive CD4 clonotypes.

With 5 bases clipped from V and 3 bases from J, the junction kept 6 bases outside the gene matches. Germline V gene sequence: CDR1 PRHDT, CDR2 FYEKMQ (reference sequence). The CDR3 contains 15 residues. The sequence was collected from a woman aged 25 to 39 in good health. Sequencing used naive CD8+ T cells sorted from blood. V and J are TRBV13 and TRBJ1-4; 7 bases agree with TRBD1. Here the CDR3 DNA reads TGTGCCAGCAGCCTTAGACAGGGTGCTAATGAAAAACTGTTTTTT. It specifies CASSLRQGANEKLFF.